This T cell receptor (beta chain) emerged from a study of blood T cell repertoires in COVID-19. About the study: PBMCs, B-cell-depleted T cells, or T cells were the source of the cDNA or gDNA that made up the material.

The protocol was immunoSEQ multiplex PCR, while the TCRdb copy is restricted to in-frame clones and leaves out a portion. The sample records over 150,000 clones, less than 95% being singletons. Germline loops: CDR1 SGHTA, CDR2 FQGTGA. The CDR3 is made up of 14 amino acids. V lost 6 bases, J lost 13 bases, and 10 bases stayed unmatched. This clonotype was obtained from a man between 25 and 39 years old with COVID-19, enrolled during active disease. The sample comprised peripheral blood. This sequence joins TRBV7-3 and TRBJ1-6, with 9 bases aligning to TRBD1. This CDR3 is CASSRDRGTRPLHF. For the CDR3, the DNA is TGTGCCAGCAGTCGCGACAGGGGGACGAGGCCCCTCCACTTT.